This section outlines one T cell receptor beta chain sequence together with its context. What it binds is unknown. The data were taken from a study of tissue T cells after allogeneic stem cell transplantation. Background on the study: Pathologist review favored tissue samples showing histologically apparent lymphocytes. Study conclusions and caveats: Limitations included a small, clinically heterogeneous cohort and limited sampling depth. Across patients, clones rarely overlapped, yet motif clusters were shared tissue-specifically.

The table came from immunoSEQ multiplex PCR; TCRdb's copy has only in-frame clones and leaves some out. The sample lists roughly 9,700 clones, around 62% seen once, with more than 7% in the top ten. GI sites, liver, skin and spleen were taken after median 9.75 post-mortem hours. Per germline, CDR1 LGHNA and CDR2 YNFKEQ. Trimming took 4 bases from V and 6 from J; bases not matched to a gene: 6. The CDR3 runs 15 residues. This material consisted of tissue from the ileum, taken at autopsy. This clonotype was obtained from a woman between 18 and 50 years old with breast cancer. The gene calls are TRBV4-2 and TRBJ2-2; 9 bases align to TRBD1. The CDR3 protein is CASSLRQGEAGELFF. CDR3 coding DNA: TGTGCCAGCAGCCTCCGACAGGGGGAGGCCGGGGAGCTGTTTTTT.